The rows below give T cell receptor beta chains drawn from one sample of a study of blood T cell repertoires in COVID-19. Some clones are missing from TCRdb's copy, which holds only in-frame ones; the method was immunoSEQ multiplex PCR. Here the sample spans 150,000 or so clones, around 81% being singletons. Source material: peripheral blood. Source of these receptors: a man in his 60s with active or convalescent COVID-19. Each CDR3 is given with its conserved first and last residue. A D gene is named only where the DNA matches it firmly.

>-|TRBJ1-2|TRBV9|14
CASSVDTFGYGYTF
>-|TRBJ1-3|TRBV28|14
CASSLLTSGNTIYF
>-|TRBJ1-6|TRBV3-1/TRBV3-2|13
CASSVQGNSPLHF
>-|TRBJ1-3|TRBV19|18
CASSIVFGGTSTGNTIYF
>-|TRBJ2-7|TRBV6-5|13
CASSHRDIYEQYF
>TRBD1|TRBJ2-3|TRBV28|16
CASSSPGQGATDTQYF
>TRBD1|TRBJ1-5|TRBV6-1|16
CASSDQGVYSNQPQHF
>-|TRBJ1-5|TRBV24-1|13
CATSGDNNQPQHF
>-|TRBJ1-1|TRBV6-1|14
CASSEPQMNTEAFF
>-|TRBJ2-7|TRBV27|12
CASAESSYEQYF
>TRBD1|TRBJ1-5|TRBV9|15
CASSVQGEFGQPQHF
>-|TRBJ2-3|TRBV7-9|14
CASDRTASTDTQYF
>TRBD1|TRBJ1-1|TRBV7-9|13
CASSRPGGTEAFF
>-|TRBJ1-3|TRBV28|15
CASSLAGPSGNTIYF
>TRBD1|TRBJ2-3|TRBV15|16
CATSRVQGAGTDTQYF
>-|TRBJ2-5|TRBV19|13
CASRKIQEETQYF
>TRBD1|TRBJ2-7|TRBV27|15
CASSLVGGATHEQYF
>-|TRBJ2-5|TRBV6-5|15
CASSYQTGRGETQYF
>-|TRBJ1-4|TRBV6-5|15
CASSRQMTNNEKLFF
>-|TRBJ1-2|TRBV19|15
CASSATGTHYYGYTF
>TRBD1|TRBJ1-5|TRBV6-6|19
CASSSTGTGGKGGNQPQHF
>TRBD1|TRBJ1-2|TRBV3-1/TRBV3-2|16
CASSRTGTGGTYGYTF
>TRBD1|TRBJ1-5|TRBV6-6|16
CASRDRGPDSNQPQHF
>-|TRBJ1-1|TRBV24-1|15
CATSGGRGSGAEAFF
>-|TRBJ1-6|TRBV14|16
CASSQGGLGYNSPLHF
>-|TRBJ1-6|TRBV7-9|13
CASSLSGDSPLHF
>TRBD2|TRBJ2-7|TRBV28|14
CASRPGLGSGEQYF
>TRBD1|TRBJ1-6|TRBV3-1/TRBV3-2|17
CASSQDAGTGFNSPLHF
>TRBD1|TRBJ2-1|TRBV12-3/TRBV12-4|13
CASTSRGLNEQFF
>TRBD1|TRBJ2-4|TRBV19|16
CASTIHRDRGENIQYF
>-|TRBJ1-2|TRBV14|11
CASSQDSGYTF
>TRBD1|TRBJ2-7|TRBV19|14
CASSIGDRAREQYF
>-|TRBJ1-2|TRBV20-1|11
CSARPSGGYTF
>-|TRBJ2-5|TRBV5-1|13
CASSSEGQGTQYF
>-|TRBJ1-2|TRBV7-9|14
CASSSGQPSDGYTF
>-|TRBJ2-5|TRBV6-5|13
CASRSAGTETQYF
>TRBD1|TRBJ2-2|TRBV11-2|15
CASSQGRGQTGELFF
>TRBD1|TRBJ2-7|TRBV10-1|15
CASSPGQGSSYEQYF
>TRBD2|TRBJ2-2|TRBV7-8|16
CASSPPGTSGVGELFF
>TRBD2|TRBJ2-7|TRBV28|15
CASSSGPSGSYEQYF
>-|TRBJ2-3|TRBV5-1|14
CASSSPLFPDTQYF
>TRBD2|TRBJ2-1|TRBV29-1|12
CSGAGSYNEQFF
>-|TRBJ2-3|TRBV4-1|17
CASSQEWRGLSTDTQYF
>TRBD1|TRBJ1-6|TRBV11-2|13
CASSLDRGSPLHF
>-|TRBJ2-3|TRBV29-1|12
CSVETGTDTQYF
>-|TRBJ2-7|TRBV24-1|13
CATIPRRTYEQYF
>-|TRBJ1-1|TRBV6-4|14
CASSETGGNTEAFF
>TRBD1|TRBJ1-2|TRBV6-5|15
CASSSALGQHYGYTF
>-|TRBJ2-7|TRBV5-1|16
CASSRDFRRVDRGQYF
>TRBD2|TRBJ2-5|TRBV5-8|13
CASSSAGAGTQYF
>TRBD1|TRBJ2-1|TRBV2|13
CASAGTEYNEQFF
>TRBD1|TRBJ2-7|TRBV28|16
CASSSPGTGFSHEQYF
>TRBD2|TRBJ2-1|TRBV7-6|16
CASSPAAAGGYNEQFF
>-|TRBJ1-5|TRBV19|14
CASSSGGGNQPQHF
>TRBD2|TRBJ2-3|TRBV10-3|16
CAIRNLAGGPGDTQYF
>-|TRBJ1-5|TRBV28|14
CASSLGGGDQPQHF
>TRBD2|TRBJ2-1|TRBV5-1|15
CASRNLAGGPGEQFF